Listed here are 31 T cell receptor beta chains from one sample, sequenced in a study of PD-1 blockade in classical Hodgkin lymphoma. Every patient was affected by relapse after autologous stem cell transplantation, while exposure to brentuximab vedotin was not uniform. Sequencing was performed with immunoSEQ multiplex PCR; in TCRdb, only in-frame clones are kept and a portion is missing. The table has approximately 18,000 clones, 82% seen once. The sample was peripheral blood mononuclear cells (PBMCs), taken before the second cycle of nivolumab. These receptor sequences come from a human donor with classical Hodgkin lymphoma.

V and J are TRBV21-1 and TRBJ2-1; the table's D call, TRBD1, was not checked against the DNA. TRBV21-1 is a known pseudogene. The CDR3 is 15 amino acids. The CDR3 here is CASSSGTGCEMRQFF. The CDR3 DNA reads TGTGCCAGCAGCAGCGGGACAGGGTGTGAGATGAGGCAGTTCTTC.

This clone was seen once. J is TRBJ2-3 and V is TRBV9; D unresolved. The CDR3 is made up of 13 amino acids. CDR1 is SGDLS, CDR2 YYNGEE, per germline. Trimming pared 1 base from V and 7 bases from J, leaving 10 bases between. The CDR3 region has the DNA TGTGCCAGCAGCGTATACAACGCCCATACGCAGTATTTT. It yields the protein CASSVYNAHTQYF.

The chain is built from TRBV5-1 and TRBJ1-5; D gene unclear. CDR3 length: 10 amino acids. Trimming pared 5 bases from V and 6 bases from J, leaving 3 bases between. Germline CDR1 SGHRS, CDR2 YFSETQ. The CDR3 is CASRGQPQHF. The CDR3 DNA sequence: TGCGCCAGCAGGGGTCAGCCCCAGCATTTT.

This clone was counted a single time. The chain uses TRBV28 and TRBJ2-7; TRBD1 is a possible D gene (5 bases). Germline loops: CDR1 MDHEN, CDR2 SYDVKM. V lost 11 bases and J 3 bases, leaving 17 bases between the germline ends. The CDR3 runs 13 residues. The CDR3 region is CAGRKGANYEQYF. The CDR3 nucleotides read TGTGCCGGGCGTAAAGGGGCTAACTACGAGCAGTACTTC.

This chain links TRBV18 with TRBJ2-3, with D possibly being TRBD1 or TRBD2 (6 bases each). V lost 3 bases and J 6 bases, leaving 16 bases between the germline ends. The CDR3 consists of 15 residues. Germline-derived CDR1 and CDR2 are KGHSH and LQKENI. DNA of the CDR3: TGTGCCAGCTCACCCCCTAGCGCAAGGGGGGATACGCAGTATTTT. This codes for CASSPPSARGDTQYF.

This rearrangement joins TRBV5-1 to TRBJ1-2; maybe TRBD1 (6 bases). V was pared by 0 bases and J by 6 bases, with 15 bases between. CDR1 and CDR2 (germline): SGHRS, YFSETQ. The CDR3 contains 15 residues. CDR3 loop: CASSLGGAGENGYTF. The CDR3 bases are TGCGCCAGCAGCTTGGGGGGGGCCGGGGAGAATGGCTACACCTTC.

The V call is TRBV10-2, the J call TRBJ2-5, with TRBD2 matching 12 bases. V trimming: 2 bases; J trimming: 7 bases; junction bases outside the gene matches: 2. CDR3 length: 14 residues. The germline CDR1 and CDR2 sequences are WSHSY and SAAADI. The CDR3 DNA sequence: TGCGCCAGCAGTGAGACGACTAGCGGGGGGACCCAGTACTTC. Translation gives CASSETTSGGTQYF.

CDR3 protein: CASSEYRVNQPQHF. CDR3 in DNA: TGTGCCAGCAGTGAATACAGGGTGAATCAGCCCCAGCATTTT. The chain employs TRBV2 and TRBJ1-5; D possibly corresponds to TRBD1 (6 bases). CDR3 length: 14 residues. Trimming stripped 2 bases from V and 4 bases from J, with 9 bases between. Per germline, CDR1 SNHLY and CDR2 FYNNEI.

The chain recombines TRBV27 with TRBJ2-7; TRBD1 matches at 8 bases. Trimming removed 5 bases from V and 2 bases from J; junction bases left unmatched: 14. Germline CDR1 MNHEY, CDR2 SMNVEV (reference sequence). The CDR3 consists of 17 residues. This CDR3 is CASSRSTMGQAAYEQYF. For the CDR3, the DNA is TGTGCCAGCAGTCGCTCCACGATGGGACAGGCCGCCTACGAGCAGTACTTC.

The gene calls are TRBV9 and TRBJ1-3; tentative D call: TRBD1 (6 bases). The germline V gene has CDR1 SGDLS and CDR2 YYNGEE. Trimming removed 2 bases at V and 0 bases at J, with 9 bases between. This CDR3 comprises 15 residues. The CDR3 DNA follows: TGTGCCAGCAGCGTTGGGACATCCTCTGGAAACACCATATATTTT. Protein sequence: CASSVGTSSGNTIYF.

V gene TRBV6-1 combines with J gene TRBJ2-1; 8 nucleotides match TRBD1. From germline, CDR1 is MNHNS and CDR2 SASEGT. Germline trimming cut 6 bases from V and 6 bases from J; bases unmatched to any gene: 4. The CDR3 has 13 residues. The CDR3 loop reads CASRGTGGNEQFF. In DNA, the CDR3 is TGTGCCAGCAGGGGTACAGGGGGCAATGAGCAGTTCTTC.

In its sample, this clone was seen once. V is TRBV7-3 and J is TRBJ2-3; D is uncertain. The CDR3 extends over 15 amino acids. The germline gives CDR1 SGHTA, CDR2 FQGTGA. Trimming took off 5 bases at V and 0 bases at J, with 12 bases between the two ends. The CDR3 sequence: CASSRDGFSTDTQYF. The DNA for the CDR3 is TGTGCCAGCAGCCGAGACGGTTTTAGCACAGATACGCAGTATTTT.

This chain uses TRBV7-2 with TRBJ2-3; D remains unclear. Germline assignment: CDR1 SGHTA and CDR2 FQGNSA. Trimming left V 6 bases short and J 0 bases short, with 4 bases between. This CDR3 is 12 amino acids long. The CDR3 sequence is CASSSSTDTQYF. Written as DNA, the CDR3 is TGTGCCAGCAGTAGTAGCACAGATACGCAGTATTTT.

The CDR3 coding sequence is TGTGCCGCAAGCAGGGGCCTCTCTGGAAACACCATATATTTT. Translated: CAASRGLSGNTIYF. This chain joins TRBV6-1 and TRBJ1-3; D might be TRBD1 (6 bases). This CDR3 is 14 amino acids long. The V gene's germline CDR1 is MNHNS and CDR2 SASEGT. Trimming took 11 bases from V and 0 from J, leaving 14 bases between them.

The V and J genes are TRBV2 and TRBJ1-1; D uncertain. The V and J ends lost 8 bases and 4 bases respectively, with 11 bases between them. Germline CDR1 reads SNHLY; CDR2 reads FYNNEI. The CDR3 totals 12 residues. The CDR3 DNA follows: TGTGCCAGCCACCAGTCGCGCACTGAAGCTTTCTTT. Translating it yields CASHQSRTEAFF. The whole variable domain, filled in from reference TRBV2 and TRBJ1-1, reads EPEVTQTPSHQVTQMGQEVILRCVPISNHLYFYWYRQILGQKVEFLVSFYNNEISEKSEIFDDQFSVERPDGSNFTLKIRSTKLEDSAMYFCASHQSRTEAFFGQGTRLTVV.

J is TRBJ1-6 and V is TRBV7-9; no clear D. Germline CDR1 SEHNR, CDR2 FQNEAQ (reference sequence). The CDR3 is 12 amino acids. V lost 1 base to trimming and J lost 8 bases, with 3 bases between them. The CDR3 DNA is TGTGCCAGCAGCTTAGGGCATTCACCCCTCCACTTT. As protein: CASSLGHSPLHF.

The chain joins TRBV28 to TRBJ2-5, with D possibly being TRBD1 (5 bases). The germline V gene encodes CDR1 MDHEN and CDR2 SYDVKM. Deletions cut 6 bases from V and 5 bases from J, with 10 bases between. The CDR3 runs 12 residues. The CDR3: CASSRVLETQYF. CDR3 coding DNA: TGTGCCAGCAGCAGGGTCTTGGAGACCCAGTACTTC. Supplemented by reference TRBV28 and TRBJ2-5, the full variable domain reads DVKVTQSSRYLVKRTGEKVFLECVQDMDHENMFWYRQDPGLGLRLIYFSYDVKMKEKGDIPEGYSVSREKKERFSLILESASTNQTSMYLCASSRVLETQYFGPGTRLLVL.

Of note for this clone: Other DNA sequences in the same sample also yield this CDR3. The chain recombines TRBV27 with TRBJ2-7, with TRBD1 as a possible D gene (6 bases). Germline V lookup: CDR1 MNHEY, CDR2 SMNVEV (reference sequence). V lost 1 base, J lost 3 bases, and 10 bases lay in between. The length of the CDR3 is 14 residues. The CDR3 is CASSLLSRGYEQYF. The CDR3 DNA sequence: TGTGCCAGCAGTTTATTGAGCAGGGGCTACGAGCAGTACTTC.

This chain connects TRBV7-2 to TRBJ2-3, with D perhaps assigned TRBD1 or TRBD2 (6 bases each). Trimming took off 4 bases at V and 1 base at J, with 9 bases between the two ends. The length of the CDR3 is 14 residues. Germline CDR1 SGHTA, CDR2 FQGNSA. In DNA, the CDR3 is TGTGCCAGCAGCTCTAGGGGGGGCACAGATACGCAGTATTTT. Its protein product is CASSSRGGTDTQYF. Using reference TRBV7-2 and TRBJ2-3 for the parts outside the CDR3, the full variable domain is GAGVSQSPSNKVTEKGKDVELRCDPISGHTALYWYRQSLGQGLEFLIYFQGNSAPDKSGLPSDRFSAERTGGSVSTLTIQRTQQEDSAVYLCASSSRGGTDTQYFGPGTRLTVL.

The genes are TRBV6-5 and TRBJ1-2, with 8 positions matching TRBD1. Germline assignment: CDR1 MNHEY and CDR2 SVGAGI. This CDR3 comprises 15 residues. V lost 6 bases to trimming and J lost 4 bases; unmatched junction nucleotides: 10. The CDR3 region has the DNA TGTGCCAGCAGCGGACAGGGAGGGTCGGCCTATGGCTACACCTTC. This gives the protein CASSGQGGSAYGYTF.

This clone was detected only once. The chain recombines TRBV11-2 with TRBJ2-7; 7 bases are a match to TRBD2. V lost 0 bases to trimming and J lost 2 bases; unmatched junction nucleotides: 7. The germline V gene has CDR1 SGHAT and CDR2 FQNNGV. This CDR3 contains 16 residues. CDR3 in amino acids: CASSLETPGLTYEQYF. The CDR3 nucleotides read TGTGCCAGCAGCTTAGAAACGCCGGGACTAACCTACGAGCAGTACTTC.

V gene TRBV27 combines with J gene TRBJ2-5; D remains unclear. Germline assignment: CDR1 MNHEY and CDR2 SMNVEV (reference sequence). The CDR3 length is 11 residues. Trimming shortened V by 8 bases and J by 3 bases, and 7 bases separated the two germline ends. The CDR3 loop reads CASGFEETQYF. The CDR3 DNA reads as TGTGCCAGCGGGTTCGAAGAGACCCAGTACTTC.

This clone was counted a single time. This rearrangement joins TRBV19 to TRBJ1-2; D is ambiguous. V was cut by 9 bases and J by 3 bases, with 11 bases left in between. Per the germline V gene, CDR1 is LNHDA and CDR2 is SQIVND (reference sequence). The CDR3 runs to 12 residues. CDR3 sequence reads: CASRTLDYGYTF. Written as DNA, the CDR3 is TGTGCCAGCCGGACCCTCGACTATGGCTACACCTTC.

CDR3 residues: CASSFYGSTEAFF. The CDR3 nucleotides are TGTGCCAGCAGTTTCTACGGGAGCACTGAAGCTTTCTTT. The chain employs TRBV6-5 and TRBJ1-1; D not certain. V lost 4 bases to trimming and J lost 4 bases, with 10 bases between them. The length of the CDR3 is 13 residues. Germline-derived CDR1 and CDR2 are MNHEY and SVGAGI.

The V and J genes are TRBV9 and TRBJ2-2; D may be TRBD1 (5 bases). The CDR3 totals 14 residues. Trimming left V 7 bases short and J 0 bases short, with 10 bases between. Germline V lookup: CDR1 SGDLS, CDR2 YYNGEE. The CDR3 DNA sequence: TGTGCCAGCCAGACAGACACGAACACCGGGGAGCTGTTTTTT. Translated: CASQTDTNTGELFF.

V gene TRBV28 combines with J gene TRBJ1-1, with D maybe TRBD1 (6 bases). The V and J ends lost 6 bases and 7 bases respectively, with 18 bases between them. Germline V CDR1 and CDR2: MDHEN, SYDVKM. This CDR3 has 14 residues. In DNA, the CDR3 is TGTGCCAGCAGGCCAAGACAGGAAAGAGTTGAAGCTTTCTTT. This sequence encodes CASRPRQERVEAFF. Filled out from reference TRBV28 and TRBJ1-1, the complete variable domain reads DVKVTQSSRYLVKRTGEKVFLECVQDMDHENMFWYRQDPGLGLRLIYFSYDVKMKEKGDIPEGYSVSREKKERFSLILESASTNQTSMYLCASRPRQERVEAFFGQGTRLTVV.

The CDR3 sequence: CASTWGRTGELFF. CDR3 coding DNA: TGTGCCAGCACTTGGGGCCGGACCGGGGAGCTGTTTTTT. The V call is TRBV6-5, the J call TRBJ2-2; D perhaps matches TRBD1 (5 bases). V was clipped by 7 bases and J by 5 bases, with 11 bases between them. Germline assignment: CDR1 MNHEY and CDR2 SVGAGI. The CDR3 length is 13 residues.

V is TRBV18 and J is TRBJ1-2; a weak D match, TRBD1 (5 bases). The ends were cut back, 4 bases at V and 6 bases at J, with 18 bases in the middle. This CDR3 has 15 residues. The germline CDR1 and CDR2 sequences are KGHSH and LQKENI. The DNA of the CDR3 is TGTGCCAGCTCACAGTCGTTCGTAGGGGCGGATGGCTACACCTTC. It encodes CASSQSFVGADGYTF.

The chain couples TRBV5-6 to TRBJ2-7, with no clear D. Germline CDR1 is SGHDT and CDR2 is YYEEEE. Trimming pared 4 bases from V and 2 bases from J, leaving 7 bases between. The CDR3 spans 12 residues. As DNA, the CDR3 is TGTGCCAGCAGCCTAGGGACCTACGAGCAGTACTTC. Amino acids: CASSLGTYEQYF.

About this clone: At one end, the junction sequence differs from germline, possibly due to a read error. The rearrangement joins TRBV5-1 to TRBJ2-2; tentative D call: TRBD2 (6 bases). Germline lookup yields CDR1 SGHRS and CDR2 YFSETQ. The CDR3 is 14 amino acids. CDR3 region: CASSTSTLPGGLFF. In nucleotides, the CDR3 is TGCGCCAGCAGCACCTCGACACTGCCCGGGGGGCTGTTTTTT. Filled out from reference TRBV5-1 and TRBJ2-2, the complete variable domain reads KAGVTQTPRYLIKTRGQQVTLSCSPISGHRSVSWYQQTPGQGLQFLFEYFSETQRNKGNFPGRFSGRQFSNSRSEMNVSTLELGDSALYLCASSTSTLPGGLFFGEGSRLTVL.

The genes are TRBV4-2 and TRBJ2-5, with a tentative D call TRBD2 (5 bases). The CDR3 sequence is 16 residues long. The V end was cut by 4 bases, the J end by 5 bases, with 20 bases between. CDR1 and CDR2 (germline): LGHNA, YNFKEQ. The CDR3 spells CASSLTKTPGKETQYF. The CDR3 bases are TGTGCCAGCAGCCTTACGAAAACGCCGGGGAAGGAGACCCAGTACTTC.